These 2 T cell receptor beta chains originate from one sample sequenced in a study of cytomegalovirus exposure and HLA in healthy donors. Researchers ran the PCR with 60 Vbeta and 13 Jbeta primers. Data came from immunoSEQ multiplex PCR; TCRdb stores just in-frame clones and leaves some out. The data show some 150,000 clones, about 85% seen once. The sample comprised PBMCs. The receptor set was obtained from a young woman in good health and CMV-seronegative.

V is TRBV25-1 and J is TRBJ2-3; no reliable D call. Germline assignment: CDR1 MGHDK and CDR2 SYGVNS. CDR3 length: 15 residues. Trimming stripped 6 bases from V and 1 base from J, with 14 bases between. Written as DNA, the CDR3 is TGTGCCAGCAGACAACTATCCGACCGCACAGATACGCAGTATTTT. This encodes CASRQLSDRTDTQYF.

V and J are TRBV7-2 and TRBJ2-6; D remains ambiguous. CDR3 size: 17 residues. Trimming stripped 3 bases from V and 0 bases from J, with 12 bases between. Per germline, CDR1 SGHTA and CDR2 FQGNSA. CDR3 DNA: TGTGCCAGCAGCTTTGTTGGAGTCAACTCTGGGGCCAACGTCCTGACTTTC. Translated, it gives CASSFVGVNSGANVLTF.